Below, 21 T cell receptor beta chains from the same sample are listed, as sequenced in a study of blood T cell repertoires in COVID-19. The repertoire was sequenced with immunoSEQ multiplex PCR; TCRdb's copy has only in-frame clones and lacks some. The table has 130,000 to 150,000 clones, 88% seen once. The sample was peripheral blood. Receptors were obtained from a man between 50 and 59 years old with active or convalescent COVID-19.

The rearrangement uses TRBV10-3 and TRBJ1-5; 10 nucleotides line up with TRBD1. Germline V lookup: CDR1 ENHRY, CDR2 SYGVKD. The CDR3 consists of 16 residues. Trimming at V came to 2 bases and at J to 3 bases, leaving 4 bases not matched to a gene. The CDR3 protein is CAISEPGTGVNQPQHF. The CDR3 coding sequence is TGTGCCATCAGTGAGCCCGGGACAGGGGTCAATCAGCCCCAGCATTTT.

There are a few counts of this clone. V is TRBV30 and J is TRBJ2-1; the match to TRBD1 covers 7 bases. Germline assignment: CDR1 GTSNPN and CDR2 SVGIG (reference sequence). The CDR3 consists of 15 residues. V shed 0 bases, J shed 4 bases, and the junction held 6 bases outside the gene matches. Here the CDR3 DNA reads TGTGCCTGGAGTGTAACAGGGGATTTTTACAATGAGCAGTTCTTC. Protein sequence: CAWSVTGDFYNEQFF.

The chain carries TRBV19 and TRBJ2-7; 9 bases match TRBD2. The germline V gene has CDR1 LNHDA and CDR2 SQIVND (reference sequence). V lost 5 bases to trimming and J lost 0 bases; unmatched junction nucleotides: 2. The CDR3 is 14 residues long. The CDR3 sequence: CASSGGRVSYEQYF. The CDR3 DNA follows: TGTGCCAGTAGTGGCGGGAGGGTCTCCTACGAGCAGTACTTC.

V gene TRBV27 combines with J gene TRBJ2-1, with 10 bases lining up with TRBD2. The CDR3 has 15 amino acids. The germline V gene has CDR1 MNHEY and CDR2 SMNVEV (reference sequence). The trim removed 6 bases at V and 6 bases at J, leaving 8 bases unmatched. The CDR3 here is CASRPPGLAINEQFF. The CDR3 DNA sequence: TGTGCCAGCAGGCCCCCGGGACTAGCGATCAATGAGCAGTTCTTC.

This clone was recorded once. The chain recombines TRBV28 with TRBJ2-1, with 10 bases aligning to TRBD2. Germline V gene sequence: CDR1 MDHEN, CDR2 SYDVKM. There are 15 residues in the CDR3. Trimming cost V 6 bases and J 4 bases; bases outside gene matches: 6. The CDR3 is CASSRILAGYNEQFF. The CDR3 DNA reads as TGTGCCAGCAGCCGAATACTAGCGGGGTACAATGAGCAGTTCTTC.

This clone was seen only once. The chain joins TRBV28 to TRBJ2-7; TRBD2 aligns across 8 bases. With 5 bases clipped from V and 2 bases from J, the junction kept 11 bases outside the gene matches. The germline V gene encodes CDR1 MDHEN and CDR2 SYDVKM. The CDR3 spans 16 residues. The CDR3 loop reads CASSPRGSGRPYEQYF. For the CDR3, the DNA is TGTGCCAGCAGTCCCAGAGGGAGCGGGAGACCCTACGAGCAGTACTTC.

The V gene is TRBV12-3 or TRBV12-4, the J gene TRBJ2-1; a possible D gene is TRBD2 (6 bases). This CDR3 contains 13 residues. V shed 9 bases and J shed 4 bases, with 13 bases lying between them. CDR3 residues: CASQAGRYNEQFF. The CDR3 bases are TGTGCCAGTCAGGCGGGAAGATACAATGAGCAGTTCTTC.

This clone was observed a single time. This chain links TRBV7-2 with TRBJ1-2; D uncertain. CDR1 is SGHTA and CDR2 is FQGNSA in the germline V gene. This CDR3 is built from 16 residues. V gave up 0 bases and J gave up 7 bases, with 18 bases separating them. CDR3 region: CASSLAFGYLRVGYTF. CDR3 sequence (DNA): TGTGCCAGCAGCTTAGCCTTCGGGTACTTGCGGGTTGGCTACACCTTC.

The rearrangement uses TRBV18 and TRBJ2-1; 7 positions match TRBD1. The CDR3 covers 14 residues. Per the germline V gene, CDR1 is KGHSH and CDR2 is LQKENI. The V and J ends lost 4 bases and 5 bases, in that order; junction bases with no gene match: 5. This CDR3 is CASSRDSRHNEQFF. The CDR3 DNA follows: TGTGCCAGCTCACGGGACAGTCGCCACAATGAGCAGTTCTTC.

This clone was seen just once. This chain links TRBV4-2 with TRBJ1-1; D gene uncertain. The CDR3 is 16 residues long. Germline V lookup: CDR1 LGHNA, CDR2 YNFKEQ. V lost 0 bases and J lost 5, with 16 bases in between. DNA of the CDR3: TGTGCCAGCAGCCAAGATTATCTCCAGGCCCGAACTGAAGCTTTCTTT. Translating it yields CASSQDYLQARTEAFF.

This clone occurred once. The chain couples TRBV7-3 to TRBJ2-2; no clear D. This CDR3 spans 12 amino acids. Trimming cost V 4 bases and J 7 bases, with 7 bases left between them. Germline loops: CDR1 SGHTA, CDR2 FQGTGA. The CDR3 DNA reads TGTGCCAGCAGCTCAGAGGACGGGGAGCTGTTTTTT. Translating gives CASSSEDGELFF.

Only a few counts were recorded for this clone. The chain has TRBV12-3 or TRBV12-4 and TRBJ1-6, with a tentative D call TRBD1 (6 bases). CDR3 length: 12 amino acids. V lost 3 bases to trimming and J lost 14 bases, with 11 bases between them. This CDR3 is CASSFRRQALHF. CDR3 coding DNA: TGTGCCAGCAGTTTCCGCCGACAGGCCCTCCACTTT.

The chain has TRBV27 and TRBJ2-7, with a possible D match to TRBD2 (5 bases). V dropped 5 bases and J dropped 5 bases, with 10 bases sitting between them. Germline V gives CDR1 MNHEY, CDR2 SMNVEV (reference sequence). The CDR3 covers 12 residues. CDR3: CASSTAGDEQYF. Written as DNA, the CDR3 is TGTGCCAGCAGTACCGCCGGGGACGAGCAGTACTTC.

The chain couples TRBV28 to TRBJ2-1; 13 bases are shared with TRBD2. Germline CDR1 is MDHEN and CDR2 is SYDVKM. V lost 7 bases and J lost 13; bases outside the gene matches: 7. This CDR3 has 13 amino acids. Written as DNA, the CDR3 is TGTGCCAGCACCATGACTAGCGGGAGGTCCCAGTTCTTC. Amino acids: CASTMTSGRSQFF.

This clone was recorded only once. The V gene is TRBV6-4, the J gene TRBJ1-6; D unresolved. This CDR3 is 16 amino acids long. Per the germline V gene, CDR1 is MRHNA and CDR2 is SNTAGT. Trimming removed 6 bases from V and 2 bases from J, with 14 bases in between. This chain's CDR3 is CASRPPPSAYNSPLHF. The DNA of the CDR3 is TGTGCCAGCAGACCTCCGCCCAGCGCCTATAATTCACCCCTCCACTTT.

The genes are TRBV27 and TRBJ2-1; D may be TRBD1 (5 bases). The CDR3 extends over 16 amino acids. Trimming removed 2 bases at V and 4 bases at J, with 15 bases between. The V gene's germline CDR1 is MNHEY and CDR2 SMNVEV (reference sequence). The CDR3 bases are TGTGCCAGCAGTTTACGCCGGACATCCTATTACAATGAGCAGTTCTTC. Translating gives CASSLRRTSYYNEQFF.

This chain joins TRBV19 and TRBJ2-3; possibly TRBD2 for D (5 bases). In germline, CDR1 is LNHDA, CDR2 SQIVND (reference sequence). The CDR3 spans 12 residues. Trimming shortened V by 1 base and J by 6 bases, and 5 bases separated the two germline ends. In DNA, the CDR3 is TGTGCCAGTAGTATAGGAGGGGATACGCAGTATTTT. It codes for CASSIGGDTQYF.

The chain has TRBV5-1 and TRBJ2-5; D might be TRBD1 (6 bases). V shed 2 bases and J shed 2 bases, with 7 bases lying between them. This CDR3 comprises 13 residues. From germline, CDR1 is SGHRS and CDR2 YFSETQ. The DNA of the CDR3 is TGCGCCAGCAGCTTACAGGGTCAAGAGACCCAGTACTTC. Amino acids: CASSLQGQETQYF.

The chain joins TRBV11-2 to TRBJ2-3; D perhaps matches TRBD2 (6 bases). CDR3 size: 15 residues. V was cut by 1 base and J by 4 bases, with 12 bases left in between. Germline CDR1 SGHAT, CDR2 FQNNGV. The CDR3 nucleotides read TGTGCCAGCAGCTTAGGTGTAGGAGGGGCAGATACGCAGTATTTT. Amino acid sequence: CASSLGVGGADTQYF.

This clone has a handful of counts. The chain links TRBV4-2 to TRBJ2-1; 16 bases are a match to TRBD2. The CDR3 is 17 amino acids. V gave up 4 bases and J gave up 3 bases; unmatched junction bases: 3. Germline V lookup: CDR1 LGHNA, CDR2 YNFKEQ. This CDR3 is CASSPGLAGGNYNEQFF. DNA for the CDR3: TGTGCCAGCAGCCCGGGACTAGCGGGAGGGAACTACAATGAGCAGTTCTTC.

The chain has TRBV18 and TRBJ2-1; TRBD2 might be the D (5 bases). The CDR3 runs to 16 residues. Trimming shortened V by 5 bases and J by 7 bases, and 21 bases separated the two germline ends. Germline V CDR1 and CDR2: KGHSH, LQKENI. The CDR3 bases are TGTGCCAGCTCAACTAGTCCCGCCATCTCTGGAAATGAGCAGTTCTTC. Translation: CASSTSPAISGNEQFF. Variable domain in full (rest from reference TRBV18 and TRBJ2-1): NAGVMQNPRHLVRRRGQEARLRCSPMKGHSHVYWYRQLPEEGLKFMVYLQKENIIDESGMPKERFSAEFPKEGPSILRIQQVVRGDSAAYFCASSTSPAISGNEQFFGPGTRLTVL.